The 18 T cell receptor beta chains listed next were all sequenced from one sample in a study of shared clonotypes between healthy human individuals. Assay used: immunoSEQ multiplex PCR; TCRdb lists only in-frame clones, some missing. The sample lists about 490,000 clones, over 70% occurring once. The specimen sequenced was PBMCs. The receptor set was obtained from a woman in her forties in good health. Some clones in this sample may be carry-over from other donors' samples.

Only a few counts were recorded for this clone. A read error is the likely source, as a far larger clone sits one nucleotide away. CDR3 amino acids: CASRRGQVCNQPQHF. Here the CDR3 DNA reads TGTGCCAGCAGAAGAGGACAGGTGTGCAATCAGCCCCAGCATTTT. The J gene is TRBJ1-5, the V gene TRBV27, with 7 bases fitting TRBD1. There are 15 residues in the CDR3. With V trimmed by 6 bases and J by 2 bases, 7 bases remained unmatched. Germline V CDR1 and CDR2: MNHEY, SMNVEV (reference sequence).

The chain combines TRBV7-5 with TRBJ2-7. TRBV7-5 is annotated as a pseudogene. The CDR3 is 14 residues long. CDR3 in DNA: TGTGTCAGGGTTAGACGGGACCCCTCCTACGAGCAGTACTTC. Protein product: CVRVRRDPSYEQYF.

The rearrangement links TRBV7-8 to TRBJ1-3; tentative D call: TRBD1 (6 bases). CDR3 size: 15 residues. In germline, CDR1 is SGHVS, CDR2 FQNEAQ. Trimming left V 5 bases short and J 0 bases short, with 11 bases between. The CDR3 nucleotides are TGTGCCAGCAGCAAACAGGGCCGCTCTGGAAACACCATATATTTT. Residues: CASSKQGRSGNTIYF.

Notes on this clone: Given a much more abundant clone one base away, this may be a read error. The rearrangement links TRBV4-1 to TRBJ2-3; the D is unclear. The V gene lost 2 bases and the J gene lost 3 bases, with 9 bases spanning the gap. The CDR3 runs to 14 residues. Per the germline V gene, CDR1 is MGHRA and CDR2 is YSYEKL. Written as DNA, the CDR3 is TGCGCCAGCAGCCAACTACTGGATACAGATACGCAGTATTTT. Translation: CASSQLLDTDTQYF.

This clone is a singleton in its sample. A read error likely explains this, since a far larger clone differs by one base. The chain uses TRBV6-4 and TRBJ1-2; 8 bases align to TRBD1. Germline CDR1 is MRHNA and CDR2 is SNTAGT. The CDR3 runs to 13 residues. Here the CDR3 reads CASSGSRGRGRIF. CDR3 nucleotides: TGTGCCAGCAGTGGCTCCCGGGGCAGGGGGCGCATCTTC.

This chain links TRBV28 with TRBJ2-7, with D uncertain. The CDR3 has 11 amino acids. Trimming took 3 bases from V and 5 from J, leaving 5 bases between them. Germline CDR1 and CDR2: MDHEN and SYDVKM. DNA of the CDR3: TGTGCCAGCAGTTTTACCCACGAGCAGTACTTC. This sequence encodes CASSFTHEQYF.

DNA of the CDR3: TGCGCCAGCATAGGGGGCGGAGAGACCCAGTACTTC. Translating it yields CASIGGGETQYF. This sequence joins TRBV5-1 and TRBJ2-5; TRBD1 matches at 7 bases. V gave up 6 bases and J gave up 4 bases; unmatched junction bases: 3. The germline CDR1 and CDR2 sequences are SGHRS and YFSETQ. This CDR3 has 12 residues.

For this clone: A single base is all that separates this from a far larger clone, so a read error is likely. At the DNA level, this CDR3 is encoded by other sequences in the same sample as well. The J gene is TRBJ2-3, the V gene TRBV5-1, with TRBD1 matching 7 bases. V shed 0 bases and J 0 bases; nucleotides not matched to a gene: 4. CDR1 and CDR2 from the germline V gene are SGHRS and YFSETQ. There are 16 residues in the CDR3. CDR3 sequence reads: CASSLGPGGSTDTQYF. The CDR3 DNA follows: TGCGCCAGCAGCTTGGGGCCAGGGGGTAGCACAGATACGCAGTATTTT.

The chain couples TRBV2 to TRBJ2-2; D gene ambiguous. Germline CDR1 and CDR2: SNHLY and FYNNEI. Trimming shortened V by 5 bases and J by 7 bases, and 20 bases separated the two germline ends. CDR3 length: 16 amino acids. CDR3 sequence (DNA): TGTGCCAGCAGTTCCCGGTTACCCAGAGGTGGCGGGGAGCTGTTTTTT. Its translation is CASSSRLPRGGGELFF.

In DNA form, the CDR3 reads TGTGCCATCAGTGAGCCTGGACAGGGTCACACTGAAGCTTTCTTT. Residues: CAISEPGQGHTEAFF. This chain uses TRBV10-3 with TRBJ1-1, with 8 bases matching TRBD1. The V gene's germline CDR1 is ENHRY and CDR2 SYGVKD. This CDR3 has 15 amino acids. Trimming cost V 2 bases and J 3 bases; bases outside gene matches: 5.

The V and J genes are TRBV9 and TRBJ1-5, with D possibly matching TRBD1 (5 bases). Germline V gene data show CDR1 as SGDLS and CDR2 as YYNGEE. The CDR3 sequence is 13 residues long. V gave up 3 bases and J gave up 3 bases, with 7 bases separating them. CDR3 amino acids: CASSAGLNQPQHF. The CDR3 bases are TGTGCCAGCAGCGCGGGACTCAATCAGCCCCAGCATTTT.

Turning to this clone: At the DNA level, this CDR3 is encoded by other sequences in the same sample as well. The rearrangement uses TRBV4-2 and TRBJ2-5; TRBD2 matches at 7 bases. The CDR3 extends over 14 amino acids. CDR1 is LGHNA and CDR2 is YNFKEQ in the germline V gene. The trim removed 1 base at V and 4 bases at J, leaving 3 bases unmatched. CDR3 nucleotide sequence: TGTGCCAGCAGCCAAGGGACTAGGGGAGAGACCCAGTACTTC. Its protein is CASSQGTRGETQYF.

J is TRBJ2-5 and V is TRBV10-3; perhaps TRBD2 as D (6 bases). Germline V CDR1 and CDR2: ENHRY, SYGVKD. The V end was cut by 5 bases, the J end by 4 bases, with 11 bases between. The CDR3 totals 13 residues. Here the CDR3 reads CAISWGGGETQYF. Written as DNA, the CDR3 is TGTGCCATCAGTTGGGGAGGAGGAGAGACCCAGTACTTC.

The chain is built from TRBV19 and TRBJ2-3; TRBD2 agrees at 13 bases. This CDR3 spans 18 amino acids. V shed 11 bases, J shed 0 bases, and the junction held 14 bases outside the gene matches. Germline V gene lookup returns CDR1 LNHDA and CDR2 SQIVND (reference sequence). DNA for the CDR3: TGTGCCGTCTCGAGACTAGCGGGGGGACGAACTAGCACAGATACGCAGTATTTT. Amino acid sequence: CAVSRLAGGRTSTDTQYF.

There are a few counts of this clone. The chain carries TRBV11-2 and TRBJ2-7; unclear D gene. Trimming removed 0 bases from V and 3 bases from J, with 9 bases in between. The CDR3 length is 14 residues. CDR1 and CDR2 (germline): SGHAT, FQNNGV. CDR3 in amino acids: CASSLDGKDYEQYF. The CDR3 DNA sequence: TGTGCCAGCAGCTTAGATGGGAAGGACTACGAGCAGTACTTC. The variable domain in full, completed from reference TRBV11-2 and TRBJ2-7, reads EAGVAQSPRYKIIEKRQSVAFWCNPISGHATLYWYQQILGQGPKLLIQFQNNGVVDDSQLPKDRFSAERLKGVDSTLKIQPAKLEDSAVYLCASSLDGKDYEQYFGPGTRLTVT.

V gene TRBV4-2 combines with J gene TRBJ2-1; D is perhaps TRBD1 (7 bases). V dropped 4 bases and J dropped 2 bases, with 9 bases sitting between them. The CDR3 is 14 residues long. Germline CDR1 is LGHNA and CDR2 is YNFKEQ. For the CDR3, the DNA is TGTGCCAGCAGCCGCGGGACAGCCTACAATGAGCAGTTCTTC. Translating gives CASSRGTAYNEQFF.

Concerning this clone: A far larger clone is a single base away, which makes a read error likely. This sample includes further DNA sequences coding for the same CDR3. The V gene is TRBV10-3, the J gene TRBJ2-2; D tentatively reads TRBD1 or TRBD2 (5 bases each). The germline gives CDR1 ENHRY, CDR2 SYGVKD. CDR3 length equals 16 residues. CDR3 region: CAISESGTTNTGELFF. The CDR3 DNA follows: TGTGCTATCAGTGAGTCGGGGACCACGAACACCGGGGAGCTGTTTTTT.

In its sample, this clone was seen once. The chain employs TRBV5-6 and TRBJ1-1; D is perhaps TRBD1 (6 bases). Germline assignment: CDR1 SGHDT and CDR2 YYEEEE. The ends were cut back, 5 bases at V and 0 bases at J, with 8 bases in the middle. This CDR3 is built from 13 residues. The CDR3 is CASRRDMNTEAFF. The DNA of the CDR3 is TGTGCCAGCAGACGGGACATGAACACTGAAGCTTTCTTT.